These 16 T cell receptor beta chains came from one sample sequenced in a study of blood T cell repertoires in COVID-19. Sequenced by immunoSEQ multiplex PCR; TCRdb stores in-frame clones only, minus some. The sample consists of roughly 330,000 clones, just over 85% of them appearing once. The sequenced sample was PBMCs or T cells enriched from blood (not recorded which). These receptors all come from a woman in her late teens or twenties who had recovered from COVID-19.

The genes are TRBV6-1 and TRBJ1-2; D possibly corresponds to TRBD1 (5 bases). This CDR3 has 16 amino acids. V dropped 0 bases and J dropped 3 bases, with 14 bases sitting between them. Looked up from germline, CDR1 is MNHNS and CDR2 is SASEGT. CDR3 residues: CASSEALGGFDYGYTF. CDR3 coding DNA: TGTGCCAGCAGTGAAGCTCTGGGGGGATTCGACTATGGCTACACCTTC.

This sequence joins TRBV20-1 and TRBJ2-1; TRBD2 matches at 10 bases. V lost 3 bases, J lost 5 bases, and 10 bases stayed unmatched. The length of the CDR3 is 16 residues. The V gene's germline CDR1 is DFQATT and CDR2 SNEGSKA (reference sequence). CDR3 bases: TGCAGTGCTAGTAGGCTCCTAGCGGGGGTTAACAATGAGCAGTTCTTC. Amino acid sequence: CSASRLLAGVNNEQFF.

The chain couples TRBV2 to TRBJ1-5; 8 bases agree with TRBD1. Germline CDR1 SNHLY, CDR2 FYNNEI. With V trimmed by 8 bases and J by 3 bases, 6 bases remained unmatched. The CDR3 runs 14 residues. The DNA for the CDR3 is TGTGCCAGCGGGATGACAGGGGACAATCAGCCCCAGCATTTT. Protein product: CASGMTGDNQPQHF.

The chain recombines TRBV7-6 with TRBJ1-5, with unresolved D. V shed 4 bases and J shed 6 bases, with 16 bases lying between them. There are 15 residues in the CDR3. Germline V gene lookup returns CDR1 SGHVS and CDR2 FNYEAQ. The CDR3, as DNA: TGTGCCAGCAGCTCCGTCGCCGGGGTCCTTCAGCCCCAGCATTTT. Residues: CASSSVAGVLQPQHF.

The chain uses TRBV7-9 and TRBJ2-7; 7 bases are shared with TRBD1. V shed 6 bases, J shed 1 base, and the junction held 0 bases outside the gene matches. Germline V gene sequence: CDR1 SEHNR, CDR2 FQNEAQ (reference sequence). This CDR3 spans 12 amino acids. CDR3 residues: CASRGQSYEQYF. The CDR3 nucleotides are TGTGCCAGCAGGGGACAGTCCTACGAGCAGTACTTC.

The CDR3 DNA reads TGTGCCACCAGCAGAGTCCACAGGGTGCCATGGGGCTCCTATAATTCACCCCTCCACTTT. Residues: CATSRVHRVPWGSYNSPLHF. The rearrangement uses TRBV15 and TRBJ1-6; weak D call: TRBD1 (6 bases). This CDR3 has 20 amino acids. The germline CDR1 and CDR2 sequences are LNHNV and YYDKDF (reference sequence). V was trimmed by 1 base and J by 0 bases, leaving 19 bases between them.

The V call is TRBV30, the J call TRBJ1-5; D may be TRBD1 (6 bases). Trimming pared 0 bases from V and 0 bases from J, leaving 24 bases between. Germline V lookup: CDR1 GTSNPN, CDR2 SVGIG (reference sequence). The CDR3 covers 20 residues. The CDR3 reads CAWSVQRVWGPAGSNQPQHF. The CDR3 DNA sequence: TGTGCCTGGAGTGTACAAAGGGTATGGGGGCCGGCGGGTAGCAATCAGCCCCAGCATTTT.

CDR3 sequence reads: CASSSDTEEQYF. For the CDR3, the DNA is TGTGCCAGCAGCTCCGACACCGAAGAACAGTACTTC. The V and J genes are TRBV7-9 and TRBJ2-7; no clear D gene. The V and J ends lost 4 bases and 10 bases respectively, with 14 bases between them. From germline, CDR1 is SEHNR and CDR2 FQNEAQ (reference sequence). The CDR3 spans 12 residues.

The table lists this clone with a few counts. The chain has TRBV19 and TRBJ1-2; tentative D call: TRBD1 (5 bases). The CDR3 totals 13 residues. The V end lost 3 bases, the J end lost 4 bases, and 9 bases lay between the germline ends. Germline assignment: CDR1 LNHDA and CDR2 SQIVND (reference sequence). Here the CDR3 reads CASSMSGAYGYTF. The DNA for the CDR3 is TGTGCCAGTAGTATGTCTGGGGCCTATGGCTACACCTTC.

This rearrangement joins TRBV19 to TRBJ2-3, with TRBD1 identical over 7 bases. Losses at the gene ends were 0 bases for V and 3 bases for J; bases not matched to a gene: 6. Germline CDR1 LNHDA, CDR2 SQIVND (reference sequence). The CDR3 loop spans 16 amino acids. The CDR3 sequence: CASSIEGRGSTDTQYF. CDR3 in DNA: TGTGCCAGTAGTATAGAGGGCAGGGGGTCGACAGATACGCAGTATTTT.

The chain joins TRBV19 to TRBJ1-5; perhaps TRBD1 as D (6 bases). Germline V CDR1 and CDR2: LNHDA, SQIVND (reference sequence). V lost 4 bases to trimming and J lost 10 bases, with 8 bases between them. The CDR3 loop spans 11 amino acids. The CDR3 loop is CASSTQGPQHF. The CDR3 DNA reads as TGTGCCAGTAGTACACAGGGTCCCCAGCATTTT. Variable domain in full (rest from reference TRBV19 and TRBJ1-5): DGGITQSPKYLFRKEGQNVTLSCEQNLNHDAMYWYRQDPGQGLRLIYYSQIVNDFQKGDIAEGYSVSREKKESFPLTVTSAQKNPTAFYLCASSTQGPQHFGDGTRLSIL.

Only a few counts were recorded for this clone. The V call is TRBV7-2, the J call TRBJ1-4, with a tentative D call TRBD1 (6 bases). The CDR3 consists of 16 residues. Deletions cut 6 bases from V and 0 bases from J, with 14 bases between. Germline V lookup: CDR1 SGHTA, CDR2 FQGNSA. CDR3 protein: CASRRGSGATNEKLFF. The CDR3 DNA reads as TGTGCCAGCAGGAGGGGTTCAGGGGCAACTAATGAAAAACTGTTTTTT.

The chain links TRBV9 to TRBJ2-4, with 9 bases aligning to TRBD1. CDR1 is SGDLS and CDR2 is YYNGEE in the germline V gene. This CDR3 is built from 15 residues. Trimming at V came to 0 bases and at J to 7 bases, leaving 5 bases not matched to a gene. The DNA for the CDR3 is TGTGCCAGCAGCGTAGATGGGACAGGGAAGAACATTCAGTACTTC. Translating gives CASSVDGTGKNIQYF.

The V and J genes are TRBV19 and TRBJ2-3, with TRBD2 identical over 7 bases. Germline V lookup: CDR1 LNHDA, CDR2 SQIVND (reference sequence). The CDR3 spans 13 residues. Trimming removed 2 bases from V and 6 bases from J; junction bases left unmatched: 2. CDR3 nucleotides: TGTGCCAGTAGTATACCCGGGGGGGATACGCAGTATTTT. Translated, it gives CASSIPGGDTQYF.

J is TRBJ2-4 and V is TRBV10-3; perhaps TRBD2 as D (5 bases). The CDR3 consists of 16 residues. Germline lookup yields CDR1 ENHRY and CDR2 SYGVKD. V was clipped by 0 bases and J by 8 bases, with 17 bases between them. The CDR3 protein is CAISESKGANTDIQYF. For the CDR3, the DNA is TGTGCCATCAGTGAGTCGAAGGGAGCTAACACGGACATTCAGTACTTC.

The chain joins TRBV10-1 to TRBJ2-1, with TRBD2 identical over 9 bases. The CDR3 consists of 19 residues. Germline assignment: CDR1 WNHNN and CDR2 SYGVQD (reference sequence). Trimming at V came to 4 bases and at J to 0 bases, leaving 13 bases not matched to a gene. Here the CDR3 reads CASSGSTSGLNYSYNEQFF. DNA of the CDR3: TGCGCCAGCAGTGGGTCAACTAGCGGGCTAAACTACTCCTACAATGAGCAGTTCTTC.